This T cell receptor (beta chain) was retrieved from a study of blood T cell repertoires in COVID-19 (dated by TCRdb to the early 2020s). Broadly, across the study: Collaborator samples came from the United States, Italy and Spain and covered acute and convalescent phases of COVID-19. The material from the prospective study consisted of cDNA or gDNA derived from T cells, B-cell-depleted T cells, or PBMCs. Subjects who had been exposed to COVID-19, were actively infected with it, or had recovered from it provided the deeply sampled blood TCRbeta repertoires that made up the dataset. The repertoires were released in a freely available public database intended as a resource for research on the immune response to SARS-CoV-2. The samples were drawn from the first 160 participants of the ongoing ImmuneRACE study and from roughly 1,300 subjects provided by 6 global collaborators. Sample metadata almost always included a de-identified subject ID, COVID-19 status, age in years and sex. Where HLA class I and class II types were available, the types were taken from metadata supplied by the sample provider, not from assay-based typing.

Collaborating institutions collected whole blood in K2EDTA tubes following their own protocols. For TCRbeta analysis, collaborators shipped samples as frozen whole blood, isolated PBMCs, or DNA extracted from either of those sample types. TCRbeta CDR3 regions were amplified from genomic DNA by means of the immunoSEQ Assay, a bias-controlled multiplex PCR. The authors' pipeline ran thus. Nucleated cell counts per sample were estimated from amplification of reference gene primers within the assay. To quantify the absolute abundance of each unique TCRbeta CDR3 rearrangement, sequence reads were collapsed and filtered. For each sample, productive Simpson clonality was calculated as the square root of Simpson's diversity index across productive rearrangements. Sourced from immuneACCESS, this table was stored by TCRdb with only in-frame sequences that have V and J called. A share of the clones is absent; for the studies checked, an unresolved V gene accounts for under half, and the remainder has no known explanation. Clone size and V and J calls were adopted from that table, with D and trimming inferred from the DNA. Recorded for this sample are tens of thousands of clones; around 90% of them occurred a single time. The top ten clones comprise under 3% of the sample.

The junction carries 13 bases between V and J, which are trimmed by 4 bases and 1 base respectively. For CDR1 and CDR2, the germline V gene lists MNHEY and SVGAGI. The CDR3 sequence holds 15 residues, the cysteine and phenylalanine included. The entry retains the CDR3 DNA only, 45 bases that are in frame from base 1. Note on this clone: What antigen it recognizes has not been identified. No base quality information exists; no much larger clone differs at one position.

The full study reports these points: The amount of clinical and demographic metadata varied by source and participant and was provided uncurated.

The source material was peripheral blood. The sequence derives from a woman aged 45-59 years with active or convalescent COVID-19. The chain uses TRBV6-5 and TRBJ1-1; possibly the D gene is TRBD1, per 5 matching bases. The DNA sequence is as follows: TGTGCCAGCAGTTCTGCGGGGGTTGGGAACACTGAAGCTTTCTTT. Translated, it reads CASSSAGVGNTEAFF.